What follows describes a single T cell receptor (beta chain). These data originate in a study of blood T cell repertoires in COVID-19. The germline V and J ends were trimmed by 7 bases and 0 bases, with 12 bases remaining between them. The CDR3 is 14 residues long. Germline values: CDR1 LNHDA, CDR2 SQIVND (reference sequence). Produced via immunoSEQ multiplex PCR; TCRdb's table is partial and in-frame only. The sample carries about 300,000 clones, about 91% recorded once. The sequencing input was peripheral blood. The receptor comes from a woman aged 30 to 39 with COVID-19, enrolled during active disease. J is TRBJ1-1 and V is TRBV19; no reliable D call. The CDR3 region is CASTGITMNTEAFF. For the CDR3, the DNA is TGTGCCAGTACGGGAATTACCATGAACACTGAAGCTTTCTTT.